This passage covers 9 T cell receptor beta chains from one sample sequenced in a study of OX40 agonist ivuxolimab in advanced cancers. The library was prepared using the immunoSEQ multiplex PCR assay. TCRdb limited this immuneACCESS table to in-frame rearrangements with V and J called. A share of clones is missing; checked studies link under half to unresolved V genes, and the rest is unexplained. For this sample the table gives some 49,000 clones, of which 85% were detected only once. The biggest ten clones account for around 21% of the sample. Sequencing used CD4+ or CD8+ T cells sorted from blood, obtained in a trial of the OX40 agonist ivuxolimab. The receptors come from an adult with an advanced solid tumor such as melanoma, head and neck, liver or kidney cancer.

The chain couples TRBV6-5 to TRBJ2-3, with D unclear. The CDR3 is 14 amino acids. Germline assignment: CDR1 MNHEY and CDR2 SVGAGI. V lost 5 bases and J 0 bases, leaving 9 bases between the germline ends. The CDR3 spells CASSLYGSTDTQYF. The CDR3 DNA reads TGTGCCAGCAGTCTTTATGGGAGCACAGATACGCAGTATTTT.

There are a few counts of this clone. The chain couples TRBV19 to TRBJ2-2; 8 nucleotides agree with TRBD1. V lost 4 bases to trimming and J lost 4 bases; unmatched junction nucleotides: 8. CDR1 is LNHDA and CDR2 is SQIVND in the germline V gene (reference sequence). This CDR3 has 16 amino acids. Written as DNA, the CDR3 is TGTGCCAGTAGTACCAGACAGGGGATCGGCACCGGGGAGCTGTTTTTT. This gives the protein CASSTRQGIGTGELFF.

This chain uses TRBV7-2 with TRBJ2-7; tentatively, D is TRBD1 or TRBD2 (5 bases each). Trimming left V 5 bases short and J 3 bases short, with 17 bases between. Germline V lookup: CDR1 SGHTA, CDR2 FQGNSA. The CDR3 loop spans 15 amino acids. CDR3 in amino acids: CASSGGPTPHYEQYF. Here the CDR3 DNA reads TGTGCCAGCAGCGGGGGACCCACACCCCACTACGAGCAGTACTTC. The full variable domain, completed using reference TRBV7-2 and TRBJ2-7, is GAGVSQSPSNKVTEKGKDVELRCDPISGHTALYWYRQSLGQGLEFLIYFQGNSAPDKSGLPSDRFSAERTGGSVSTLTIQRTQQEDSAVYLCASSGGPTPHYEQYFGPGTRLTVT.

The chain recombines TRBV4-1 with TRBJ1-1; maybe TRBD1 (6 bases). The CDR3 loop spans 15 amino acids. V lost 3 bases and J lost 1, with 12 bases in between. Germline V gene data show CDR1 as MGHRA and CDR2 as YSYEKL. The CDR3 loop is CASSQRQDPNTEAFF. The CDR3 nucleotides are TGCGCCAGCAGCCAGAGACAGGACCCGAACACTGAAGCTTTCTTT.

The chain has TRBV9 and TRBJ1-3; 8 bases are a match to TRBD1. V trimming: 3 bases; J trimming: 8 bases; junction bases outside the gene matches: 10. Germline lookup yields CDR1 SGDLS and CDR2 YYNGEE. The CDR3 is 15 residues long. CDR3 sequence reads: CASSAGDRLWDTIYF. The CDR3 region has the DNA TGTGCCAGCAGCGCCGGGGACAGGCTCTGGGACACCATATATTTT.

The rearrangement uses TRBV9 and TRBJ2-3; D is ambiguous. CDR1 is SGDLS and CDR2 is YYNGEE in the germline V gene. The CDR3 extends over 15 amino acids. V lost 0 bases and J lost 0, with 8 bases in between. The CDR3 spells CASSVELASTDTQYF. The CDR3 DNA reads TGTGCCAGCAGCGTAGAGTTAGCTAGCACAGATACGCAGTATTTT.

The chain joins TRBV28 to TRBJ2-5; the D gene is possibly TRBD1 (7 bases). The CDR3 is made up of 14 amino acids. Germline V gives CDR1 MDHEN, CDR2 SYDVKM. The germline V and J ends were trimmed by 5 bases and 5 bases, with 15 bases remaining between them. CDR3 region: CASSQPGGWETQYF. Here the CDR3 DNA reads TGTGCCAGCAGTCAACCAGGGGGGTGGGAGACCCAGTACTTC.

The chain employs TRBV12-5 and TRBJ1-2; 7 bases match TRBD1. Germline V CDR1 and CDR2: LGHNT, FRNRAP. V was pared by 1 base and J by 7 bases, with 6 bases of the junction left unmatched. This CDR3 is 14 amino acids long. This chain's CDR3 is CASGLGQGVGGYTF. Written as DNA, the CDR3 is TGTGCTAGTGGTTTGGGACAGGGCGTCGGTGGCTACACCTTC.

This rearrangement joins TRBV5-6 to TRBJ2-7; 8 bases are a match to TRBD1. The CDR3 runs to 15 residues. The J segment lost 5 bases and the V segment lost 2 bases, leaving 9 bases of the junction unmatched. Germline V gene data show CDR1 as SGHDT and CDR2 as YYEEEE. CDR3 DNA: TGTGCCAGCAGCTTTCAGGGGGCGTATTTTGACGAGCAGTACGTC. Translation gives CASSFQGAYFDEQYV.